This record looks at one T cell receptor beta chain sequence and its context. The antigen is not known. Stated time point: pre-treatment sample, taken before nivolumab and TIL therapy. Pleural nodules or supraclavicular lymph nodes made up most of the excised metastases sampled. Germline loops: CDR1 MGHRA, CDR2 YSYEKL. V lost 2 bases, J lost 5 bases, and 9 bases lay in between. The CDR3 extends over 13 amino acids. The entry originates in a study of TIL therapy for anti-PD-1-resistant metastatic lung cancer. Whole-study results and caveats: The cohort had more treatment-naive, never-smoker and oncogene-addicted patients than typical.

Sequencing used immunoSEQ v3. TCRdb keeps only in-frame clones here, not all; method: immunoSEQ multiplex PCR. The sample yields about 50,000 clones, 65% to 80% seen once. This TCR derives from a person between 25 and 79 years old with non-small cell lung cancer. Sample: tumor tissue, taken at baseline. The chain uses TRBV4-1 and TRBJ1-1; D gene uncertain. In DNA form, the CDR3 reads TGCGCCAGCAGCCAACATAAGAGTACTGAAGCTTTCTTT. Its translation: CASSQHKSTEAFF.